The next 14 T cell receptor beta chains were all read from a single sample in a study of cytomegalovirus exposure and HLA in healthy donors. The PCR used 60 Vbeta and 13 Jbeta primers. The data were produced by immunoSEQ multiplex PCR, yet TCRdb's version contains in-frame clones alone and is incomplete. Here the sample table reports about 190,000 clones. The material sequenced was PBMCs. These TCRs come from a young woman in good health and CMV-seropositive.

The chain joins TRBV5-1 to TRBJ2-5, with D hard to call. V shed 2 bases and J shed 1 base, with 3 bases lying between them. The CDR3 has 12 residues. Germline-derived CDR1 and CDR2 are SGHRS and YFSETQ. CDR3 DNA: TGCGCCAGCAGCTTCCTCCAAGAGACCCAGTACTTC. Translating gives CASSFLQETQYF.

The gene calls are TRBV5-8 and TRBJ2-5; 8 nucleotides agree with TRBD2. This CDR3 region has 15 residues. Germline V gene sequence: CDR1 SGHTS, CDR2 YDEGEE. V was pared by 4 bases and J by 2 bases, with 7 bases of the junction left unmatched. CDR3 sequence: CASSIGVAGQETQYF. CDR3 bases: TGTGCCAGCAGCATTGGGGTAGCGGGGCAAGAGACCCAGTACTTC.

The V and J genes are TRBV5-1 and TRBJ2-5; 8 bases are a match to TRBD1. This CDR3 region has 15 residues. CDR1 and CDR2 from the germline V gene are SGHRS and YFSETQ. Trimming took 1 base from V and 2 from J; bases not matched to a gene: 4. CDR3: CASSLRGQAQETQYF. CDR3 in DNA: TGCGCCAGCAGCTTGCGGGGACAGGCACAAGAGACCCAGTACTTC.

This chain links TRBV19 with TRBJ1-1; D is uncertain. The CDR3 has 13 amino acids. The germline V and J ends were trimmed by 6 bases and 5 bases, with 13 bases remaining between them. Germline loops: CDR1 LNHDA, CDR2 SQIVND (reference sequence). The CDR3 region is CASSPNPGTEAFF. The CDR3 DNA reads TGTGCCAGTAGCCCCAACCCGGGGACTGAAGCTTTCTTT.

This rearrangement joins TRBV7-9 to TRBJ2-7; 10 bases are a match to TRBD1. Germline CDR1 reads SEHNR; CDR2 reads FQNEAQ (reference sequence). The CDR3 loop spans 15 amino acids. V dropped 5 bases and J dropped 5; count of bases not matched to a gene: 9. The CDR3 DNA reads as TGTGCCAGCAGCCCAGGACAGGGGGAAGGGCACGAGCAGTACTTC. As protein: CASSPGQGEGHEQYF. Full variable domain (remainder filled in from reference TRBV7-9 and TRBJ2-7): DTGVSQNPRHKITKRGQNVTFRCDPISEHNRLYWYRQTLGQGPEFLTYFQNEAQLEKSRLLSDRFSAERPKGSFSTLEIQRTEQGDSAMYLCASSPGQGEGHEQYFGPGTRLTVT.

This chain uses TRBV6-5 with TRBJ2-2, with unresolved D. The CDR3 sequence is 13 residues long. Looked up from germline, CDR1 is MNHEY and CDR2 is SVGAGI. V was trimmed by 2 bases and J by 6 bases, leaving 7 bases between them. CDR3 DNA sequence: TGTGCCAGCAGTTACGACTGGCCCGGGGAGCTGTTTTTT. Translated: CASSYDWPGELFF.

The chain uses TRBV11-2 and TRBJ2-7, with TRBD1 as a possible D gene (6 bases). The CDR3 runs 13 residues. From germline, CDR1 is SGHAT and CDR2 FQNNGV. V was pared by 4 bases and J by 2 bases, with 9 bases between. The CDR3 spells CASSSKGAYEQYF. The CDR3 bases are TGTGCCAGCAGCTCGAAGGGGGCCTACGAGCAGTACTTC. The full variable domain, its missing parts supplied by reference TRBV11-2 and TRBJ2-7, is EAGVAQSPRYKIIEKRQSVAFWCNPISGHATLYWYQQILGQGPKLLIQFQNNGVVDDSQLPKDRFSAERLKGVDSTLKIQPAKLEDSAVYLCASSSKGAYEQYFGPGTRLTVT.

This rearrangement joins TRBV10-3 to TRBJ1-1; the match to TRBD1 covers 7 bases. Germline V gives CDR1 ENHRY, CDR2 SYGVKD. The V gene end was trimmed by 7 bases and the J gene end by 1 base; junction bases not matched to a gene: 3. The CDR3 is 13 amino acids. CDR3: CAINQGENTEAFF. Written as DNA, the CDR3 is TGTGCCATCAATCAGGGGGAGAACACTGAAGCTTTCTTT.

A remark on this clone: This sample also contains other DNA sequences that code for the same CDR3. The genes are TRBV5-4 and TRBJ2-5, with 8 bases aligning to TRBD2. Trimming cost V 0 bases and J 2 bases; bases outside gene matches: 3. Germline V lookup: CDR1 SGHNT, CDR2 YYREEE (reference sequence). CDR3 size: 15 residues. In DNA form, the CDR3 reads TGTGCCAGCAGCTTGGTGGTAGCGGGACAAGAGACCCAGTACTTC. Translated, it gives CASSLVVAGQETQYF.

The chain links TRBV15 to TRBJ1-1, with a weak D call TRBD1 (5 bases). The CDR3 covers 13 residues. Trimming shortened V by 0 bases and J by 6 bases, and 8 bases separated the two germline ends. The germline gives CDR1 LNHNV, CDR2 YYDKDF (reference sequence). Here the CDR3 reads CATSRDRGPEAFF. Written as DNA, the CDR3 is TGTGCCACCAGCAGAGATAGGGGTCCTGAAGCTTTCTTT.

The chain recombines TRBV5-1 with TRBJ2-7; TRBD1 aligns across 9 bases. CDR1 SGHRS and CDR2 YFSETQ come from the germline V gene. The CDR3 sequence is 15 residues long. V trimming: 4 bases; J trimming: 2 bases; junction bases outside the gene matches: 7. The CDR3 coding sequence is TGCGCCAGCAGCCCAACCGGGACAGGGACCTACGAGCAGTACTTC. It codes for CASSPTGTGTYEQYF. The full variable domain, its missing parts supplied by reference TRBV5-1 and TRBJ2-7, is KAGVTQTPRYLIKTRGQQVTLSCSPISGHRSVSWYQQTPGQGLQFLFEYFSETQRNKGNFPGRFSGRQFSNSRSEMNVSTLELGDSALYLCASSPTGTGTYEQYFGPGTRLTVT.

This chain links TRBV4-3 with TRBJ2-5; a weak D match, TRBD1 (5 bases). The CDR3 sequence is 15 residues long. In germline, CDR1 is LGHNA, CDR2 YSLEER. V was trimmed by 4 bases and J by 1 base, leaving 13 bases between them. The CDR3 DNA follows: TGCGCCAGCAGCCCGCTGGGCCAGGGCCAAGAGACCCAGTACTTC. Translating gives CASSPLGQGQETQYF.

On this clone: In the same sample, other DNA sequences code for this CDR3. The chain couples TRBV5-6 to TRBJ1-1, with 7 bases aligning to TRBD1. CDR1 and CDR2 (germline): SGHDT, YYEEEE. J gave up 10 bases and V 1 base, and 7 bases lay outside the gene matches. The CDR3 is 13 amino acids. CDR3 sequence: CASSLKGALGAFF. The CDR3 DNA is TGTGCCAGCAGCTTGAAGGGGGCGCTGGGAGCTTTCTTT.

This rearrangement joins TRBV7-2 to TRBJ1-5; D uncertain. Trimming removed 1 base from V and 5 bases from J, with 9 bases in between. The germline gives CDR1 SGHTA, CDR2 FQGNSA. CDR3 length equals 14 residues. DNA of the CDR3: TGTGCCAGCAGCTTAGTGCACTCGGATCAGCCCCAGCATTTT. Encoded protein: CASSLVHSDQPQHF.